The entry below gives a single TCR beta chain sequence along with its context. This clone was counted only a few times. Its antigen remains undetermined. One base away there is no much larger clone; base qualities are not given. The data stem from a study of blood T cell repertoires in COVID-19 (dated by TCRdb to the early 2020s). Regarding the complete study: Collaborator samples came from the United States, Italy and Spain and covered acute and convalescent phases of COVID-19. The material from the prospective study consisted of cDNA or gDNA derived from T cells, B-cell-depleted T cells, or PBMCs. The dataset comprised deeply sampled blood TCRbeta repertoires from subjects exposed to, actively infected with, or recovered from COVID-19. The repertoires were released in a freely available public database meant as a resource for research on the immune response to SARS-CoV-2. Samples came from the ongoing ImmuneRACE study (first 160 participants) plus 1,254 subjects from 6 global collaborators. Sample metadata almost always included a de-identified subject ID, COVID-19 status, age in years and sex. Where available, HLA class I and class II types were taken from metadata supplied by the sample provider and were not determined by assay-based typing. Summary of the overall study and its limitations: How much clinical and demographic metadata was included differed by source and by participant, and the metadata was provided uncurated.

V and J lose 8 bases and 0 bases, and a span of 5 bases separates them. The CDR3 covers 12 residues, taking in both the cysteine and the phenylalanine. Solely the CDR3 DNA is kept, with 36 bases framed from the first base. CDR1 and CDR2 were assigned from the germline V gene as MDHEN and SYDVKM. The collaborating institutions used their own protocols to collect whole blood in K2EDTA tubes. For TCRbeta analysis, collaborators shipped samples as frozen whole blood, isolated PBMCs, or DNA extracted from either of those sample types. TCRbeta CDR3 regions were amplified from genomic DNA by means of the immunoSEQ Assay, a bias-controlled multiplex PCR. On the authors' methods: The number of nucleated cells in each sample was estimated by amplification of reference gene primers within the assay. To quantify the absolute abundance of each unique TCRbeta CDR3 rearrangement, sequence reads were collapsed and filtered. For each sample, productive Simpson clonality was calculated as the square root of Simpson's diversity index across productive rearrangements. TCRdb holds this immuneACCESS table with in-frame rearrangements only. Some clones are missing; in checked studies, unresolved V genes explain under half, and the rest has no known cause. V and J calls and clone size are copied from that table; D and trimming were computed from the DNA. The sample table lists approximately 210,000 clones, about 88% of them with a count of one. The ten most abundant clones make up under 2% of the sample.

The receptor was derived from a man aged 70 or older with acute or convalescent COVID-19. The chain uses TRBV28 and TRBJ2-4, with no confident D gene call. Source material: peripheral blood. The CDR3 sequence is CASSLAKNIQYF. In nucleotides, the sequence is TGTGCCAGCTCATTAGCCAAAAACATTCAGTACTTC. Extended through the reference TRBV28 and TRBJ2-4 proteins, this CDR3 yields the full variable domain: DVKVTQSSRYLVKRTGEKVFLECVQDMDHENMFWYRQDPGLGLRLIYFSYDVKMKEKGDIPEGYSVSREKKERFSLILESASTNQTSMYLCASSLAKNIQYFGAGTRLSVL.